These 14 T cell receptor beta chains were all obtained from the same sample, sequenced in a study of blood T cells in healthy people across ages. A second about 7 to 11 cycle PCR used barcoded and J-beta primers. TCRdb used MiXCR to reprocess the 5' RACE reads, holding one entry per CDR3 protein. The profile shows more than 750,000 distinct CDR3 sequences, just under 30% of them singletons. The sample also formed part of further work on T cells of mothers and their children.

Sequencing input: blood. Receptors were obtained from a woman in her thirties or forties in good health.

The rearrangement links TRBV13 to TRBJ2-1; 9 nucleotides match TRBD2. Losses at the gene ends were 5 bases for V and 5 bases for J; bases not matched to a gene: 7. The CDR3 has 15 residues. CDR1 is PRHDT and CDR2 is FYEKMQ in the germline V gene (reference sequence). CDR3 region: CASSLRGGANNEQFF. The CDR3 region has the DNA TGTGCCAGCAGCCTCCGCGGGGGGGCTAACAATGAGCAGTTCTTC.

In its sample, this clonotype was seen a few times. The rearrangement links TRBV28 to TRBJ2-7; tentative D call: TRBD2 (6 bases). The assigned J gene may be wrong: the sequence end matches TRBJ2-5 better. The CDR3 is 15 residues long. Germline CDR1 is MDHEN and CDR2 is SYDVKM. CDR3 in amino acids: CASSLLSFRGETQYF. As DNA, the CDR3 is TGTGCCAGCAGTTTATTATCTTTCCGGGGGGAGACCCAGTACTTC.

V gene TRBV14 combines with J gene TRBJ2-5; 8 nucleotides agree with TRBD2. Germline CDR1 is SGHDN and CDR2 is FVKESK. This CDR3 contains 14 residues. Trimming cost V 4 bases and J 3 bases; bases outside gene matches: 4. The CDR3 loop is CASSPRSGKETQYF. CDR3 DNA: TGTGCCAGCAGCCCGCGTAGCGGGAAAGAGACCCAGTACTTC.

Points on this clonotype: An end of the junction does not agree with germline; a read error may underlie this. This chain joins TRBV7-2 and TRBJ2-3; TRBD2 aligns across 12 bases. In germline, CDR1 is SGHTA, CDR2 FQGNSA. CDR3 length: 17 residues. CDR3 region: CASSLVPSGGDADTQYF. CDR3 nucleotide sequence: TGCGCCAGCAGCTTAGTACCTAGCGGGGGGGACGCAGATACGCAGTATTTT.

The chain is built from TRBV6-5 and TRBJ1-5, with D unclear. The CDR3 contains 15 residues. Per germline, CDR1 MNHEY and CDR2 SVGAGI. Trimming cost V 6 bases and J 0 bases, with 12 bases left between them. This CDR3 is CASSSLSLSNQPQHF. The CDR3 DNA reads as TGTGCCAGCAGCTCCCTTAGTCTTAGCAATCAGCCCCAGCATTTT.

The chain has TRBV7-9 and TRBJ2-5; D might be TRBD1 or TRBD2, each matching 5 bases. V was clipped by 5 bases and J by 11 bases, with 15 bases between them. CDR3 length: 12 residues. The V gene's germline CDR1 is SEHNR and CDR2 FQNEAQ (reference sequence). In DNA form, the CDR3 reads TGTGCCAGCAGCCCAATGGGGGTCGGGCAGTACTTC. It specifies CASSPMGVGQYF. Full variable domain (remainder filled in from reference TRBV7-9 and TRBJ2-5): DTGVSQNPRHKITKRGQNVTFRCDPISEHNRLYWYRQTLGQGPEFLTYFQNEAQLEKSRLLSDRFSAERPKGSFSTLEIQRTEQGDSAMYLCASSPMGVGQYFGPGTRLLVL.

This clonotype turned up a few times. The chain recombines TRBV20-1 with TRBJ2-1, with 10 bases lining up with TRBD2. This CDR3 is built from 17 residues. V shed 1 base, J shed 1 base, and the junction held 7 bases outside the gene matches. The germline gives CDR1 DFQATT, CDR2 SNEGSKA (reference sequence). The CDR3 protein is CSARGLAGAISYNEQFF. In nucleotides, the CDR3 is TGCAGTGCTAGAGGTCTAGCGGGGGCCATATCCTACAATGAGCAGTTCTTC.

CDR3 in amino acids: CASSLSIRGSALFAEAFF. The DNA for the CDR3 is TGTGCCAGCAGCTTAAGCATTCGGGGCAGCGCCCTTTTCGCTGAAGCTTTCTTT. The gene calls are TRBV7-9 and TRBJ1-1, with a weak D call TRBD1 (5 bases). CDR1 SEHNR and CDR2 FQNEAQ come from the germline V gene (reference sequence). The V gene lost 2 bases and the J gene lost 6 bases, with 25 bases spanning the gap. The CDR3 covers 18 residues.

This clonotype was found a few times. V usage is TRBV20-1 and J usage is TRBJ1-1; 11 bases are shared with TRBD1. Germline V gene data show CDR1 as DFQATT and CDR2 as SNEGSKA (reference sequence). The CDR3 runs 15 residues. Trimming took 0 bases from V and 3 from J; bases not matched to a gene: 3. The CDR3 DNA is TGCAGTGCTAGAGACCGGGACAGGGGGGACACTGAAGCTTTCTTT. It codes for CSARDRDRGDTEAFF.

Ten or more counts support this clonotype. The chain links TRBV7-2 to TRBJ2-7; possibly TRBD2 for D (5 bases). The CDR3 is 14 amino acids. Germline V gene sequence: CDR1 SGHTA, CDR2 FQGNSA. The ends were cut back, 4 bases at V and 7 bases at J, with 17 bases in the middle. In nucleotides, the CDR3 is TGTGCCAGCAGCTCCGACTACCCCCCCCGAGAGCAGTACTTC. This sequence encodes CASSSDYPPREQYF. Variable domain in full (rest from reference TRBV7-2 and TRBJ2-7): GAGVSQSPSNKVTEKGKDVELRCDPISGHTALYWYRQSLGQGLEFLIYFQGNSAPDKSGLPSDRFSAERTGGSVSTLTIQRTQQEDSAVYLCASSSDYPPREQYFGPGTRLTVT.

This clonotype came up many times. Sequence at one end of the junction differs from germline and may be a read error. The chain employs TRBV7-7 and TRBJ2-1; D may be TRBD2 (6 bases). The germline V gene encodes CDR1 SSHAT and CDR2 FNYEAQ (reference sequence). CDR3 length equals 15 residues. The CDR3 DNA sequence: TGTGCTAGCAGCCCCAGGCCTGGAGGGACTAATGAGCAGTTCTTC. Translation gives CASSPRPGGTNEQFF.

This clonotype turned up a few times. The junction and the germline gene differ at one end; a read error may be behind it. CDR3 sequence (DNA): TGTGCTAGCAGCGGTACTAGGTCCGGGGAGCTGTTTTTT. Residues: CASSGTRSGELFF. The V call is TRBV7-7, the J call TRBJ2-2, with a possible D match to TRBD2 (5 bases). CDR3 length: 13 amino acids. CDR1 SSHAT and CDR2 FNYEAQ come from the germline V gene (reference sequence).

V gene TRBV9 combines with J gene TRBJ1-4; 7 nucleotides agree with TRBD1. J gave up 8 bases and V 0 bases, and 4 bases lay outside the gene matches. The germline V gene encodes CDR1 SGDLS and CDR2 YYNGEE. The CDR3 loop spans 14 amino acids. In DNA, the CDR3 is TGTGCCAGCAGCGTAGGACAGGGCCGGGAAAAACTGTTTTTT. Its translation is CASSVGQGREKLFF.

This clonotype was seen more than once but under ten times. V is TRBV2 and J is TRBJ2-6, with D possibly matching TRBD1 (6 bases). The CDR3 sequence is 16 residues long. Trimming removed 4 bases from V and 4 bases from J, with 14 bases in between. Germline V lookup: CDR1 SNHLY, CDR2 FYNNEI. CDR3 in amino acids: CASSAWGLRGANVLTF. In DNA, the CDR3 is TGTGCCAGCAGTGCGTGGGGGCTACGAGGGGCCAACGTCCTGACTTTC.